This T cell receptor beta chain comes out of a study of OX40 agonist ivuxolimab in advanced cancers. Study context: Patients treated during dose escalation were battling hepatocellular carcinoma, melanoma, renal cell or head and neck cancer.

The repertoire was sequenced with immunoSEQ multiplex PCR; TCRdb's copy has only in-frame clones and lacks some. The table has approximately 89,000 clones, 87% seen once; the top ten hold around 0.3%. Germline CDR1 reads ENHRY; CDR2 reads SYGVKD. This CDR3 is 16 amino acids long. V lost 3 bases, J lost 3 bases, and 17 bases lay in between. This TCR was sampled from an adult with an advanced solid tumor such as melanoma, head and neck, liver or kidney cancer. The J gene is TRBJ1-1, the V gene TRBV10-3; D is perhaps TRBD1 (6 bases). The sample here was CD4+ or CD8+ T cells sorted from blood, taken in a trial of the OX40 agonist ivuxolimab. The CDR3 DNA is TGTGCCATCAGTGAAGTTGGGACAATCAACGACACTGAAGCTTTCTTT. This codes for CAISEVGTINDTEAFF.